This is a list of T cell receptor beta chains from one sample in a study of blood T cell repertoires in COVID-19. TCRdb's table, derived via immunoSEQ multiplex PCR, lists solely in-frame clones and lacks some. The table lists about 210,000 clones, 81% of them singletons, with around 10% in the top ten. The sequenced sample was PBMCs or T cells enriched from blood (not recorded which). These receptors originate from a woman between 50 and 59 years old with acute COVID-19. Each CDR3 is given with its conserved first and last residue. D genes are given only for firm matches. Clone size is given for some rows only: seen once, a few or many times, or a class if the clone is expanded.

CDR3 | DNA | J | size | D | V
CASSLLAGGVWDTQYF | TGTGCCAGCAGTTTACTAGCGGGAGGGGTTTGGGATACGCAGTATTTT | TRBJ2-3 | NA | TRBD2 | TRBV28
CASSLDPAVNEQFF | TGTGCCAGCAGCTTAGATCCAGCGGTCAATGAGCAGTTCTTC | TRBJ2-1 | NA | NA | TRBV11-2
CASSLVSFGGYEQYF | TGTGCCAGCAGCTTAGTATCTTTCGGGGGTTACGAGCAGTACTTC | TRBJ2-7 | NA | NA | TRBV7-9
CASSSGTFQETQYF | TGTGCCAGCAGCTCTGGGACATTCCAAGAGACCCAGTACTTC | TRBJ2-5 | NA | NA | TRBV11-2
CASIPLQGAYTEAFF | TGTGCCAGCATTCCCCTACAGGGGGCGTACACTGAAGCTTTCTTT | TRBJ1-1 | NA | TRBD1 | TRBV28
CASSLVSRGGLDEQFF | TGCGCCAGCAGCTTGGTATCGCGGGGGGGCCTCGATGAGCAGTTCTTC | TRBJ2-1 | NA | TRBD2 | TRBV5-1
CASSLEGAEAFF | TGTGCCAGCAGCCTCGAGGGGGCTGAAGCTTTCTTT | TRBJ1-1 | NA | NA | TRBV9
CSVGAVGQGQYF | TGCAGCGTTGGTGCGGTGGGACAGGGCCAGTACTTC | TRBJ2-5 | NA | TRBD1 | TRBV29-1
CASSSTGSANEKLFF | TGCGCCAGCAGCTCGACAGGGTCGGCTAATGAAAAACTGTTTTTT | TRBJ1-4 | few | TRBD1 | TRBV5-1
CASSIGVNTEAFF | TGTGCCAGTAGTATAGGAGTGAACACTGAAGCTTTCTTT | TRBJ1-1 | NA | NA | TRBV19
CASSVNYGTNTGELFF | TGTGCCAGCAGCGTCAACTACGGAACAAACACCGGGGAGCTGTTTTTT | TRBJ2-2 | NA | NA | TRBV7-2
CASSKQGHLIGYGYTF | TGTGCCAGCAGCAAACAGGGCCATCTTATCGGCTATGGCTACACCTTC | TRBJ1-2 | NA | NA | TRBV21-1
CASSHGQGYTEAFF | TGTGCCAGCAGCCACGGACAGGGATACACTGAAGCTTTCTTT | TRBJ1-1 | NA | TRBD1 | TRBV3-1/TRBV3-2
CASSPQGLPAGELFF | TGTGCCAGCAGTCCCCAGGGACTACCGGCCGGGGAGCTGTTTTTT | TRBJ2-2 | NA | TRBD2 | TRBV6-5
CSVDTGRRAFF | TGCAGCGTTGATACGGGTAGGAGGGCTTTCTTT | TRBJ1-1 | NA | NA | TRBV29-1
CASSLRGSWGYTF | TGTGCCAGCAGTTTAAGGGGGAGCTGGGGCTACACCTTC | TRBJ1-2 | few | NA | TRBV28
CASSFSGRAVDTQYF | TGCGCCAGCAGCTTTAGCGGGAGGGCCGTCGATACGCAGTATTTT | TRBJ2-3 | NA | TRBD2 | TRBV5-1
CASQVLNTEAFF | TGCGCCAGCCAGGTCCTGAACACTGAAGCTTTCTTT | TRBJ1-1 | NA | NA | TRBV10-1
CSVRLRRDTSYEQYF | TGCAGCGTTCGACTCCGCCGGGACACTTCCTACGAGCAGTACTTC | TRBJ2-7 | NA | NA | TRBV29-1
CASSPVAGSYNEQFF | TGTGCCAGCAGCCCCGTGGCAGGCTCCTACAATGAGCAGTTCTTC | TRBJ2-1 | many | NA | TRBV9
CSAVVTGALRYEQYF | TGCAGCGCTGTGGTGACAGGGGCCCTTCGGTACGAGCAGTACTTC | TRBJ2-7 | NA | TRBD1 | TRBV29-1
CASSLGDSSYNEQFF | TGTGCCAGCAGCTTGGGGGACTCTTCCTACAATGAGCAGTTCTTC | TRBJ2-1 | NA | NA | TRBV5-5
CASSPRPMNTEAFF | TGTGCCAGCAGCCCCCGTCCTATGAACACTGAAGCTTTCTTT | TRBJ1-1 | few | NA | TRBV9
CATSRDRVGGYTF | TGTGCCACCAGCAGGGACAGGGTCGGTGGCTACACCTTC | TRBJ1-2 | few | TRBD1 | TRBV15